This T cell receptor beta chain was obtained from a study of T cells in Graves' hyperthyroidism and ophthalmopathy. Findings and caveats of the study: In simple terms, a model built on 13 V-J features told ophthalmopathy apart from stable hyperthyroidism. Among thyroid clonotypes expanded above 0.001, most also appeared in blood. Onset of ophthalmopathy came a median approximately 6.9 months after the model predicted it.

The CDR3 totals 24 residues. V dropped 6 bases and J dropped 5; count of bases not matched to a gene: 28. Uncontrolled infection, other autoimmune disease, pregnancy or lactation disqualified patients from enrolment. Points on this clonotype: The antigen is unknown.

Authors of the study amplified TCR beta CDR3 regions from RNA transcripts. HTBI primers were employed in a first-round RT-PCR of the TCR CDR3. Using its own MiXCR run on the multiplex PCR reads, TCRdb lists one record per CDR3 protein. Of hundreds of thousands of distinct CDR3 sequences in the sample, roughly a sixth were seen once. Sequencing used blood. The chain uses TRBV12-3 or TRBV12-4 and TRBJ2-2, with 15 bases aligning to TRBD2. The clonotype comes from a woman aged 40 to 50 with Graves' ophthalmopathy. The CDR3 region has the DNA TGTGCCAGCAGCCGATGGGGGACAGGGGCCGGGACTAGCGGGAGGCCAAAGGGGACCGGGGAGCTGTTTTTT. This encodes CASSRWGTGAGTSGRPKGTGELFF.